This note documents a single T cell receptor (beta chain) sequence. The entry originates in a study of blood T cells in healthy people across ages. Germline-derived CDR1 and CDR2 are DFQATT and SNEGSKA (reference sequence). This CDR3 has 13 amino acids. J lost 1 base, V lost 5 bases, and 3 bases had no gene match. The authors ran a second PCR of 7 to 11 cycles using a sample-barcoded 5' primer and a J-beta primer mix. TCRdb re-analysed the 5' RACE reads in MiXCR, keeping a single row per CDR3 protein. The sample yields 600,000 or so distinct CDR3 sequences, over 20% seen once. Each sample used at least 6 million PBMCs. Total RNA amounts of at least 5 micrograms were extracted per sample.

The origin of this receptor is a man between 65 and 85 years old in good health. What was sequenced was blood. V usage is TRBV20-1 and J usage is TRBJ2-3, with 7 bases identical to TRBD1. The CDR3 spells CSAWTGGTDTQYF. For the CDR3, the DNA is TGCAGTGCTTGGACAGGAGGCACAGATACGCAGTATTTT.